The 14 T cell receptor beta chains below were found in one sample sequenced in a study of graft-versus-host responses after intestinal transplantation (dated by TCRdb to the early 2020s). The time point label for this specimen denotes: cells obtained before transplantation from donor or recipient. Libraries were prepared through the immunoSEQ multiplex PCR assay. Not all clones reach the TCRdb copy of this immuneACCESS table, which keeps in-frame sequences only. Checked studies attribute under half of the gap to unresolved V genes and leave the rest unexplained. Within this sample are 90,000 to 120,000 clones, with roughly 87% of them counted one time only. Of the sample, about 1% falls within the top ten clones. Their cognate antigens are unknown. This material consisted of unstimulated CD4+ T cells sorted from spleen or lymph node cells, taken before intestinal transplant. The receptors come from a human donor who received an intestinal transplant.

The J gene is TRBJ1-5, the V gene TRBV2; D perhaps matches TRBD1 (6 bases). V was cut by 7 bases and J by 7 bases, with 14 bases left in between. The CDR3 covers 13 residues. CDR1 and CDR2 (germline): SNHLY, FYNNEI. The CDR3, as DNA: TGTGCCAGCAATCGAGGGGGGGCCCAGCCCCAGCATTTT. This codes for CASNRGGAQPQHF.

This clone was observed a single time. The gene calls are TRBV14 and TRBJ2-3; 7 bases match TRBD2. This CDR3 has 15 amino acids. The ends lost 1 base at V and 0 bases at J; junction bases unmatched: 1. Per the germline V gene, CDR1 is SGHDN and CDR2 is FVKESK. CDR3 loop: CASSQVGGSTDTQYF. As DNA, the CDR3 is TGTGCCAGCAGCCAAGTGGGGGGGAGCACAGATACGCAGTATTTT.

CDR3 bases: TGTGCCAGCAGCGTAGCTGGACTAGCGGATAATTACGAGCAGTACTTC. It encodes CASSVAGLADNYEQYF. This chain connects TRBV9 to TRBJ2-7, with 10 bases aligning to TRBD2. The CDR3 spans 16 residues. V was clipped by 0 bases and J by 4 bases; unmatched bases: 7. Germline V gene sequence: CDR1 SGDLS, CDR2 YYNGEE.

This clone was seen once. This sequence joins TRBV6-1 and TRBJ2-7, with 9 bases that match TRBD2. V trimming: 5 bases; J trimming: 3 bases; junction bases outside the gene matches: 8. Germline CDR1 reads MNHNS; CDR2 reads SASEGT. The CDR3 consists of 15 residues. The CDR3 sequence: CASSQKPSGVYEQYF. The CDR3 bases are TGTGCCAGCAGTCAGAAACCTAGCGGGGTCTACGAGCAGTACTTC.

This sequence joins TRBV6-1 and TRBJ2-2, with 7 bases that match TRBD1. The CDR3 totals 14 residues. J gave up 3 bases and V 10 bases, and 8 bases lay outside the gene matches. CDR1 MNHNS and CDR2 SASEGT come from the germline V gene. This CDR3 is CATTPGQYTGELFF. The CDR3 DNA reads as TGTGCCACCACTCCGGGACAGTACACCGGGGAGCTGTTTTTT.

The CDR3 region has the DNA TGTGCCAGCTCACCCCGGCAGTCTAATGAAAAACTGTTTTTT. The encoded protein is CASSPRQSNEKLFF. This rearrangement joins TRBV18 to TRBJ1-4; D unclear. Germline CDR1 and CDR2: KGHSH and LQKENI. V lost 3 bases to trimming and J lost 3 bases, with 8 bases between them. CDR3 size: 14 residues.

The J gene is TRBJ1-4, the V gene TRBV2; TRBD1 aligns across 10 bases. This CDR3 is 12 amino acids long. Germline CDR1 SNHLY, CDR2 FYNNEI. The V and J ends lost 2 bases and 16 bases, in that order; junction bases with no gene match: 4. The CDR3 DNA reads TGTGCCAGCAGTGAAACCCGGGACAGGGGGTTTTTT. Amino acids: CASSETRDRGFF.

This chain connects TRBV4-1 to TRBJ1-1, with 7 bases lining up with TRBD1. The CDR3 is 15 amino acids. Looked up from germline, CDR1 is MGHRA and CDR2 is YSYEKL. The V and J ends lost 2 bases and 4 bases, in that order; junction bases with no gene match: 7. The CDR3 here is CASSQHSQGVTEAFF. DNA for the CDR3: TGCGCCAGCAGCCAACACTCCCAGGGGGTCACTGAAGCTTTCTTT.

CDR3 in amino acids: CASPTAMNTEAFF. The CDR3 region has the DNA TGTGCCAGCCCGACAGCGATGAACACTGAAGCTTTCTTT. The V gene is TRBV6-1, the J gene TRBJ1-1; D may be TRBD1 (5 bases). Trimming pared 8 bases from V and 0 bases from J, leaving 10 bases between. This CDR3 has 13 residues. The germline V gene has CDR1 MNHNS and CDR2 SASEGT.

The J gene is TRBJ1-3, the V gene TRBV5-1; 11 bases align to TRBD1. With V trimmed by 4 bases and J by 5 bases, 5 bases remained unmatched. Germline lookup yields CDR1 SGHRS and CDR2 YFSETQ. CDR3 length equals 15 residues. This chain's CDR3 is CASSEGQGVRNTIYF. As DNA, the CDR3 is TGCGCCAGCAGCGAGGGACAGGGGGTAAGAAACACCATATATTTT. Complete variable domain (other parts from reference TRBV5-1 and TRBJ1-3): KAGVTQTPRYLIKTRGQQVTLSCSPISGHRSVSWYQQTPGQGLQFLFEYFSETQRNKGNFPGRFSGRQFSNSRSEMNVSTLELGDSALYLCASSEGQGVRNTIYFGEGSWLTVV.

In DNA, the CDR3 is TGTGCCAGCAAACCAATAACGGGACAGGGACCTAAGGCTGGCTACACCTTC. Protein: CASKPITGQGPKAGYTF. The rearrangement uses TRBV2 and TRBJ1-2; 9 bases map to TRBD1. This CDR3 is 17 amino acids long. The germline V gene has CDR1 SNHLY and CDR2 FYNNEI. Trimming removed 7 bases from V and 7 bases from J; junction bases left unmatched: 19.

The DNA for the CDR3 is TGCGCCAGCAGTCAGGGGGTCGGACAGGGTTTTTCATCCGGGGAGCTGTTTTTT. This encodes CASSQGVGQGFSSGELFF. This rearrangement joins TRBV23-1 to TRBJ2-2; 8 nucleotides match TRBD1. TRBV23-1 is annotated as an ORF whose role is uncertain. V shed 3 bases, J shed 6 bases, and the junction held 15 bases outside the gene matches. CDR3 length: 18 amino acids.

The chain carries TRBV7-2 and TRBJ2-1; D call uncertain. V was clipped by 6 bases and J by 0 bases, with 12 bases between them. The CDR3 covers 15 residues. The germline V gene encodes CDR1 SGHTA and CDR2 FQGNSA. For the CDR3, the DNA is TGTGCCAGCAGTAAAGGACGGACCTCCTACAATGAGCAGTTCTTC. As protein: CASSKGRTSYNEQFF. Full variable domain (outside the CDR3, taken from reference TRBV7-2 and TRBJ2-1): GAGVSQSPSNKVTEKGKDVELRCDPISGHTALYWYRQSLGQGLEFLIYFQGNSAPDKSGLPSDRFSAERTGGSVSTLTIQRTQQEDSAVYLCASSKGRTSYNEQFFGPGTRLTVL.

Note on this clone: The sample holds other DNA sequences that translate to the same CDR3. The chain links TRBV18 to TRBJ2-5; 14 nucleotides line up with TRBD2. Germline V lookup: CDR1 KGHSH, CDR2 LQKENI. This CDR3 has 15 residues. The V and J ends lost 9 bases and 3 bases, in that order; junction bases with no gene match: 6. The CDR3 coding sequence is TGTGCCAGTCAGAGGGGACTAGCGGGAGAAGAGACCCAGTACTTC. This gives the protein CASQRGLAGEETQYF.